Below are 20 T cell receptor beta chains sequenced from a single sample in a study of neoadjuvant anti-PD-1 for oral cavity cancer. Documented time point: after neoadjuvant nivolumab, at surgical resection. Sequencing used immunoSEQ multiplex PCR; TCRdb keeps in-frame clones, though not all of them. The table lists roughly 68,000 clones, roughly nine tenths of them singletons. The material was PBMCs, obtained after nivolumab (anti-PD-1) treatment. The source of these receptors is a person aged 35-79 years with oral cavity squamous cell carcinoma.

This clone was counted once. The chain carries TRBV6-5 and TRBJ2-7; either TRBD1 or TRBD2 may fit D (6 bases each). Germline V gene lookup returns CDR1 MNHEY and CDR2 SVGAGI. The V end lost 0 bases, the J end lost 8 bases, and 11 bases lay between the germline ends. The CDR3 has 13 residues. The CDR3 nucleotides read TGTGCCAGCAGTTACTCGACGGGGGCACAGCAGTACTTC. It yields the protein CASSYSTGAQQYF.

This chain joins TRBV5-1 and TRBJ2-7, with D possibly matching TRBD1 (5 bases). Germline V gives CDR1 SGHRS, CDR2 YFSETQ. CDR3 length: 15 amino acids. V was trimmed by 1 base and J by 1 base, leaving 12 bases between them. In DNA form, the CDR3 reads TGCGCCAGCAGCTTGCAGGGTTCAATATCCTACGAGCAGTACTTC. Protein: CASSLQGSISYEQYF. The complete variable domain, with remaining parts taken from reference TRBV5-1 and TRBJ2-7, reads KAGVTQTPRYLIKTRGQQVTLSCSPISGHRSVSWYQQTPGQGLQFLFEYFSETQRNKGNFPGRFSGRQFSNSRSEMNVSTLELGDSALYLCASSLQGSISYEQYFGPGTRLTVT.

The chain combines TRBV4-2 with TRBJ2-7; D possibly corresponds to TRBD2 (5 bases). Germline CDR1 and CDR2: LGHNA and YNFKEQ. The CDR3 consists of 13 residues. Trimming stripped 4 bases from V and 9 bases from J, with 16 bases between. CDR3 sequence reads: CASSPFSSSWQYF. The CDR3 region has the DNA TGTGCCAGCAGCCCCTTCTCTAGCTCATGGCAGTACTTC.

This sequence joins TRBV4-1 and TRBJ2-7; D possibly corresponds to TRBD2 (7 bases). V was cut by 4 bases and J by 5 bases, with 21 bases left in between. The germline gives CDR1 MGHRA, CDR2 YSYEKL. The CDR3 has 16 residues. The CDR3 coding sequence is TGCGCCAGCAGCCGTGCTAGGGGGGGTTCCATCCACGAGCAGTACTTC. Its protein is CASSRARGGSIHEQYF.

This rearrangement joins TRBV10-3 to TRBJ1-5; no reliable D call. Germline V CDR1 and CDR2: ENHRY, SYGVKD. V lost 0 bases to trimming and J lost 7 bases, with 4 bases between them. CDR3 length: 12 residues. CDR3 residues: CAISESGQPQHF. Written as DNA, the CDR3 is TGTGCCATCAGTGAGTCGGGGCAGCCCCAGCATTTT.

The chain carries TRBV2 and TRBJ1-5; D remains ambiguous. Trimming took 6 bases from V and 2 from J, leaving 17 bases between them. Germline V gives CDR1 SNHLY, CDR2 FYNNEI. The CDR3 length is 16 residues. The CDR3, as DNA: TGTGCCAGCAGACCTACGGGCCTCCTGGGCAATCAGCCCCAGCATTTT. As protein: CASRPTGLLGNQPQHF.

This chain joins TRBV28 and TRBJ2-7, with 8 nucleotides matching TRBD2. The CDR3 spans 16 residues. The ends lost 7 bases at V and 0 bases at J; junction bases unmatched: 11. Germline assignment: CDR1 MDHEN and CDR2 SYDVKM. The CDR3 reads CASKGASGFLSYEQYF. The DNA of the CDR3 is TGTGCCAGCAAAGGGGCTAGCGGGTTCCTCTCCTACGAGCAGTACTTC.

CDR3 nucleotide sequence: TGTGCCAGCAGTTACCCTTCGGGGGGCGAGCAGTACTTC. Its translation: CASSYPSGGEQYF. V gene TRBV6-5 combines with J gene TRBJ2-7; 7 bases line up with TRBD2. V dropped 2 bases and J dropped 6; count of bases not matched to a gene: 4. CDR1 and CDR2 from the germline V gene are MNHEY and SVGAGI. The CDR3 has 13 amino acids.

The J gene is TRBJ1-6, the V gene TRBV30, with TRBD1 as a possible D gene (5 bases). This CDR3 has 12 amino acids. The V gene lost 3 bases and the J gene lost 6 bases, with 6 bases spanning the gap. Germline values: CDR1 GTSNPN, CDR2 SVGIG (reference sequence). As DNA, the CDR3 is TGTGCCTGGAGCGACAGTAATTCACCCCTCCACTTT. Its translation is CAWSDSNSPLHF.

The count of this clone is one. The chain carries TRBV6-1 and TRBJ2-3; a weak D match, TRBD1 (6 bases). V lost 4 bases, J lost 3 bases, and 11 bases lay in between. This CDR3 comprises 14 residues. Germline V gene data show CDR1 as MNHNS and CDR2 as SASEGT. The CDR3 region is CASSVGRGTDTQYF. CDR3 bases: TGTGCCAGCAGTGTGGGCAGGGGTACAGATACGCAGTATTTT.

The V call is TRBV9, the J call TRBJ2-7; TRBD2 agrees at 9 bases. The CDR3 extends over 18 amino acids. V lost 0 bases to trimming and J lost 3 bases; unmatched junction nucleotides: 13. Germline CDR1 SGDLS, CDR2 YYNGEE. CDR3 in DNA: TGTGCCAGCAGCGTAGAGTTTGGTAGCGGGAGCGGATTCTACGAGCAGTACTTC. Encoded protein: CASSVEFGSGSGFYEQYF. Drawing the rest from reference TRBV9 and TRBJ2-7, the complete variable domain is DSGVTQTPKHLITATGQRVTLRCSPRSGDLSVYWYQQSLDQGLQFLIQYYNGEERAKGNILERFSAQQFPDLHSELNLSSLELGDSALYFCASSVEFGSGSGFYEQYFGPGTRLTVT.

The J gene is TRBJ2-6, the V gene TRBV19, with D unresolved. Trimming removed 8 bases at V and 4 bases at J, with 12 bases between. The CDR3 length is 14 residues. From germline, CDR1 is LNHDA and CDR2 SQIVND (reference sequence). The DNA of the CDR3 is TGTGCCAGTGCTTTGTTTCCCGGGGCCAACGTCCTGACTTTC. Protein: CASALFPGANVLTF.

The chain carries TRBV12-1 and TRBJ2-3; the table names TRBD2, a call not compared with the DNA. TRBV12-1 is a pseudogene locus. CDR3 length: 20 residues. In DNA, the CDR3 is TGTGCCAGCAGCTTTGTCTTTCTAGCGGGGGGCAGAGAGGAATCAGATACGCAGTATTTT. Its protein is CASSFVFLAGGREESDTQYF.

The V gene is TRBV30, the J gene TRBJ1-6; maybe TRBD1 (6 bases). This CDR3 has 13 amino acids. Trimming pared 2 bases from V and 9 bases from J, leaving 11 bases between. Per germline, CDR1 GTSNPN and CDR2 SVGIG (reference sequence). CDR3: CAWSPGVSSPLHF. The DNA for the CDR3 is TGTGCCTGGAGTCCAGGGGTTAGTTCACCCCTCCACTTT.

This chain uses TRBV6-1 with TRBJ2-5; 12 bases line up with TRBD2. The V gene end was trimmed by 4 bases and the J gene end by 5 bases; junction bases not matched to a gene: 5. The CDR3 sequence is 15 residues long. Germline CDR1 reads MNHNS; CDR2 reads SASEGT. The CDR3 loop reads CASSAGLAGYETQYF. CDR3 nucleotides: TGTGCCAGCAGTGCCGGACTAGCGGGGTATGAGACCCAGTACTTC.

This clone has a single count. The rearrangement joins TRBV7-9 to TRBJ2-7, with D perhaps being TRBD1 or TRBD2 (5 bases each). Germline values: CDR1 SEHNR, CDR2 FQNEAQ (reference sequence). With 9 bases removed from V and 5 bases from J, the gap between germline ends came to 17 bases. The CDR3 length is 13 residues. CDR3 in amino acids: CASQGAATNEQYF. CDR3 bases: TGTGCCAGTCAGGGAGCTGCTACTAACGAGCAGTACTTC.

The chain uses TRBV2 and TRBJ1-2; 9 nucleotides line up with TRBD1. Germline V gene sequence: CDR1 SNHLY, CDR2 FYNNEI. The V and J ends lost 5 bases and 7 bases, in that order; junction bases with no gene match: 5. The CDR3 has 13 amino acids. The CDR3 DNA follows: TGTGCCAGCAGTTTGGGACAGGGCGGTGGCTACACCTTC. Translated, it gives CASSLGQGGGYTF.

V and J are TRBV27 and TRBJ1-5; 8 positions match TRBD1. The V segment lost 6 bases and the J segment 4 bases; nucleotides outside the gene matches: 8. This CDR3 contains 15 residues. Germline assignment: CDR1 MNHEY and CDR2 SMNVEV (reference sequence). As DNA, the CDR3 is TGTGCCAGCAGCAAATTTACAGGGGGTAATCAGCCCCAGCATTTT. Its protein product is CASSKFTGGNQPQHF.

The rearrangement links TRBV6-1 to TRBJ2-6; D not resolved. This CDR3 region has 15 residues. V shed 4 bases and J shed 4 bases, with 11 bases lying between them. Germline V gives CDR1 MNHNS, CDR2 SASEGT. CDR3 protein: CASSGRALGANVLTF. The CDR3 nucleotides are TGTGCCAGCAGTGGAAGAGCTTTGGGGGCCAACGTCCTGACTTTC.

This clone turned up a few times. V gene TRBV2 combines with J gene TRBJ2-7, with D unclear. Deletions cut 1 base from V and 3 bases from J, with 4 bases between. Germline loops: CDR1 SNHLY, CDR2 FYNNEI. The CDR3 runs 12 residues. DNA for the CDR3: TGTGCCAGCAGTGAAGTGGACTACGAGCAGTACTTC. Protein product: CASSEVDYEQYF.